These 5 T cell receptor beta chains share one sample of origin, sequenced in a study of OX40 agonist ivuxolimab in advanced cancers. Clones were sequenced by immunoSEQ multiplex PCR, and TCRdb holds only the in-frame ones, with some missing. The sample consists of some 130,000 clones, around 93% of them appearing once. Sequences were derived from CD4+ or CD8+ T cells sorted from blood, sampled in a trial of the OX40 agonist ivuxolimab. These receptor sequences come from an adult with an advanced solid tumor such as melanoma, head and neck, liver or kidney cancer.

This chain uses TRBV6-1 with TRBJ2-5; D perhaps matches TRBD1 (5 bases). V gave up 3 bases and J gave up 5 bases, with 13 bases separating them. CDR1 and CDR2 (germline): MNHNS, SASEGT. The CDR3 has 14 amino acids. The CDR3 sequence: CASSDPRVGETQYF. CDR3 nucleotides: TGTGCCAGCAGTGACCCCAGGGTCGGGGAGACCCAGTACTTC.

The V and J genes are TRBV5-1 and TRBJ2-3; 13 positions match TRBD2. The germline CDR1 and CDR2 sequences are SGHRS and YFSETQ. This CDR3 is built from 16 residues. The J segment lost 6 bases and the V segment lost 4 bases, leaving 8 bases of the junction unmatched. DNA of the CDR3: TGCGCCAGCAGCCCGGGAGGGACTAGCGGGGATGATACGCAGTATTTT. Residues: CASSPGGTSGDDTQYF.

This chain connects TRBV7-8 to TRBJ1-1; D possibly corresponds to TRBD1 (5 bases). Trimming pared 4 bases from V and 1 base from J, leaving 7 bases between. The CDR3 sequence is 13 residues long. Per germline, CDR1 SGHVS and CDR2 FQNEAQ. As DNA, the CDR3 is TGTGCCAGCAGCTCTGGGGGGAACACTGAAGCTTTCTTT. It encodes CASSSGGNTEAFF.

This chain links TRBV6-5 with TRBJ1-1; D uncertain. The V end lost 5 bases, the J end lost 5 bases, and 12 bases lay between the germline ends. Germline CDR1 is MNHEY and CDR2 is SVGAGI. The CDR3 is 13 residues long. CDR3 amino acids: CASSKGGRTEAFF. The CDR3 DNA sequence: TGTGCCAGCAGTAAAGGCGGGCGAACTGAAGCTTTCTTT.

The CDR3 loop reads CASSSGTGTNQPQHF. The CDR3 DNA is TGTGCCAGCAGCTCAGGGACGGGTACCAATCAGCCCCAGCATTTT. The chain carries TRBV5-8 and TRBJ1-5; D is perhaps TRBD1 (5 bases). The V end was cut by 3 bases, the J end by 3 bases, with 13 bases between. The germline CDR1 and CDR2 sequences are SGHTS and YDEGEE. This CDR3 comprises 15 residues.